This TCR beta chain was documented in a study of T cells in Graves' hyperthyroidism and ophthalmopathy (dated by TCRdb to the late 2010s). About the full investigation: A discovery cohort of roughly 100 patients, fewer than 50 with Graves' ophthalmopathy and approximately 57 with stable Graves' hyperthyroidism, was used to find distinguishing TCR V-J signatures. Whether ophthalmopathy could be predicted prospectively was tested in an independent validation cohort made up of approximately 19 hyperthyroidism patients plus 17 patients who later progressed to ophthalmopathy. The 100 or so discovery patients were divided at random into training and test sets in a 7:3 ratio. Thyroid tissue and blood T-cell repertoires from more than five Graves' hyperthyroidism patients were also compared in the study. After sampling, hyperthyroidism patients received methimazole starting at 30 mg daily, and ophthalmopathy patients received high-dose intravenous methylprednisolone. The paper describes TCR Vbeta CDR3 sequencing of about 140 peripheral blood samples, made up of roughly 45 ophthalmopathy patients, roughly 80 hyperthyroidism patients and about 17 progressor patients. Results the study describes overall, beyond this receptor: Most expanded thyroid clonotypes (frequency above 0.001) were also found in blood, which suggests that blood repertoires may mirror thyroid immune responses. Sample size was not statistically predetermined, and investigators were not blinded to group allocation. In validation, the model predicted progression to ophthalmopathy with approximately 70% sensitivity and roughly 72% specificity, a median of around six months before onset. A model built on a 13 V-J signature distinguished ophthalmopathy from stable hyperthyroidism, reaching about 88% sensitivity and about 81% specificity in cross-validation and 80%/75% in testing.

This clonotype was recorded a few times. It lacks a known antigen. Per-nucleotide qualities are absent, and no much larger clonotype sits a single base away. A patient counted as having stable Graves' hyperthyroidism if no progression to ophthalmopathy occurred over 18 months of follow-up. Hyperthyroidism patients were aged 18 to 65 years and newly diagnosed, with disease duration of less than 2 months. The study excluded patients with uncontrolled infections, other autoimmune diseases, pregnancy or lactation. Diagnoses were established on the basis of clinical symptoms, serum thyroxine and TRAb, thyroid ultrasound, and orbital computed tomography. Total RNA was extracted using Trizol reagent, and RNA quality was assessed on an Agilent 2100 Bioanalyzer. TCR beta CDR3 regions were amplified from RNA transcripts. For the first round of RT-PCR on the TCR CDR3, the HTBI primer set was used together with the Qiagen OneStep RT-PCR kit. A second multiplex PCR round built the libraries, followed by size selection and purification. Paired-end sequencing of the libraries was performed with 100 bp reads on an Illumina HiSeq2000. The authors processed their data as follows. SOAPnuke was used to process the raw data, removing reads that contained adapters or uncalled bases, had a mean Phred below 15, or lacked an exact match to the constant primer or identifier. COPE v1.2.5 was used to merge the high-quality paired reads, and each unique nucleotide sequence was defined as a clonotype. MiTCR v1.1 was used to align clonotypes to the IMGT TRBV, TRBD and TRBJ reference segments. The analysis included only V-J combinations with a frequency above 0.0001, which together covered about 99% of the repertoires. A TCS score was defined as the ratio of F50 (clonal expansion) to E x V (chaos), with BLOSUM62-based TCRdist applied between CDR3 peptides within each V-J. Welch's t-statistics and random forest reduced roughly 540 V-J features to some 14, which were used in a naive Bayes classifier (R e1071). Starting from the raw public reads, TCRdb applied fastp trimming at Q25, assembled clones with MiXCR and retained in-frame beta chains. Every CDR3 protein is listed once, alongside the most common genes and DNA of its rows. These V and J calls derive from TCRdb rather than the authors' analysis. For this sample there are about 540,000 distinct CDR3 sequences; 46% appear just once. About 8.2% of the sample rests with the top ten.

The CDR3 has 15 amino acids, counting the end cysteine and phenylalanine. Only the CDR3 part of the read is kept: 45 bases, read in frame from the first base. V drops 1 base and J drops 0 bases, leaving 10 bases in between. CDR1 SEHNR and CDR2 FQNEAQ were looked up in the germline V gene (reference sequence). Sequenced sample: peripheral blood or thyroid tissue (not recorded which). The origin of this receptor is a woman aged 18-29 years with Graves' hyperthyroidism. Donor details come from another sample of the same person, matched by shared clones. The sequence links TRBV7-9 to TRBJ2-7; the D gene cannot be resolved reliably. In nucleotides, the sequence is TGTGCCAGCAGCTTAGATGCGGCGGTCTCCTACGAGCAGTACTTC. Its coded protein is CASSLDAAVSYEQYF.